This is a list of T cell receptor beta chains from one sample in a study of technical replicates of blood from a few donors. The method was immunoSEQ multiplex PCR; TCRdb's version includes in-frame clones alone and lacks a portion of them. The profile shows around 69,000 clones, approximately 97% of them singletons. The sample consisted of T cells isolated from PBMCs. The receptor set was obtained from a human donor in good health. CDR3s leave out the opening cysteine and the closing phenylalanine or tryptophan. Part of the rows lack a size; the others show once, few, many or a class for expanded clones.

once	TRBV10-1	ASSRGQETQY
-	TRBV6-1	ASSAGLAGWGDYEQY
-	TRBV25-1	ASSESGYEQY
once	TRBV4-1	ASSQTGQVQETQY
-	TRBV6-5	ASRPGAGYGYT
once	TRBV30	AWSVGRTSGSSYEQY
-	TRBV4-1	ASSQLALPGFWAQH
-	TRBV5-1	ASSATDYGYT
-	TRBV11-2	ASSTYRDRDVYGYT
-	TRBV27	ASSLGPGESYEQY
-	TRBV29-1	SVEAELAGVLSDTQY
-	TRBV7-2	ASSRDRGPNNEQF
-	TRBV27	ASSLAVDSTGELF
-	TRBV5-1	ASSLGTWNTEAF
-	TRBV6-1	ASRQNQPQH
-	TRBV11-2	ASGRVAEQF
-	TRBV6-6	ASSIPGQGKVEAF
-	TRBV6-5	ASSYGTGGQPQH
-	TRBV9	ASSVDPAGVVVNEKLF
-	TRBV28	ASVIQDPRSSYEQY
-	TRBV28	ASSREQGAYEQY
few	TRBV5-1	ASSLGAGAGANVLT
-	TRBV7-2	ASSPGLAGVGYNEQF
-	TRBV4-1	ASSQDRGGATEAF
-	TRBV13	ASRERLGTRANTEAF
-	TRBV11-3	ASSLEAGLGGKLF
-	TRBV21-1	ASSHEAQGCAYEQY
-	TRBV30	ALEGVSMNTEAF
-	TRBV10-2	ASSIGLGGEAF
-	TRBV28	ASTPTSGGVSYEQY
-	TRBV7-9	ASRAPGQKNTEAF
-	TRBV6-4	ASSDGTGGNTEAF
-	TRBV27	ASSPGQGRGSTEAF
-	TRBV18	ASSPEGQGFYGYT